This section outlines one T cell receptor (beta chain) sequence together with its context. Germline lookup yields CDR1 KGHSH and CDR2 LQKENI. Between the trimmed V and J ends, which lost 3 bases and 0 bases, there was a span of 11 bases. This CDR3 comprises 15 residues. This sample was included in a study of T cell responses to AZD1222 COVID-19 vaccine. Profiling relied on immunoSEQ multiplex PCR, and the TCRdb table lists in-frame clones only, not all of them. The sample lists tens of thousands of clones; roughly four fifths were seen once. The source was peripheral blood, collected 28 days after the second AZD1222 dose. The source is an adult who received the AZD1222 COVID-19 vaccine. V gene TRBV18 combines with J gene TRBJ1-1, with a possible D match to TRBD1 (5 bases). In DNA form, the CDR3 reads TGTGCCAGCTCACCCCCCGCAGGGCTGAACACTGAAGCTTTCTTT. Its protein is CASSPPAGLNTEAFF. Combining the CDR3 with reference TRBV18 and TRBJ1-1 gives the whole variable domain NAGVMQNPRHLVRRRGQEARLRCSPMKGHSHVYWYRQLPEEGLKFMVYLQKENIIDESGMPKERFSAEFPKEGPSILRIQQVVRGDSAAYFCASSPPAGLNTEAFFGQGTRLTVV.